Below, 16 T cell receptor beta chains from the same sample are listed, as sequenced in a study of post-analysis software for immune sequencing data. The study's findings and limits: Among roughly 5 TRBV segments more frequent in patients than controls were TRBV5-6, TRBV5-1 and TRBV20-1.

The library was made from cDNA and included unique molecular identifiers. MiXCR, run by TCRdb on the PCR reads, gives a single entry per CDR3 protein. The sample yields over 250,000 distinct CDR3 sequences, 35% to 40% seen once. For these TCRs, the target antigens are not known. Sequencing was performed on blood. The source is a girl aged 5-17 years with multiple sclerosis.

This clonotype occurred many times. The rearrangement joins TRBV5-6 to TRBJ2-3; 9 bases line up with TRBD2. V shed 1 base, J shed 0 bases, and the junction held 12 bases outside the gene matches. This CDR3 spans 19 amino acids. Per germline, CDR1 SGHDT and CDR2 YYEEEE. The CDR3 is CASSLTAWASGISTDTQYF. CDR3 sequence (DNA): TGTGCCAGCAGCTTGACAGCTTGGGCTAGCGGGATTAGCACAGATACGCAGTATTTT.

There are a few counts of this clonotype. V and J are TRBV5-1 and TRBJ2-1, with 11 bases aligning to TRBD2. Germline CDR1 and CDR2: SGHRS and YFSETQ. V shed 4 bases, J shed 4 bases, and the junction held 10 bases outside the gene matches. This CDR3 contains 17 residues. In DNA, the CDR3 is TGCGCCAGCAGCCCGGACGGGGGGACTAGCGGTTACAATGAGCAGTTCTTC. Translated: CASSPDGGTSGYNEQFF.

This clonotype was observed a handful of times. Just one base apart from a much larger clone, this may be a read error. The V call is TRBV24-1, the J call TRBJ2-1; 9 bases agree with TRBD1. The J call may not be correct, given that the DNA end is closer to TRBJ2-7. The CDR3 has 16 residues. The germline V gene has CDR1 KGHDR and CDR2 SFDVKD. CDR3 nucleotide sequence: TGTGCCACCAGTGACTCGGGACAGGGCTCCTACAATGAGCAGTACTTC. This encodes CATSDSGQGSYNEQYF.

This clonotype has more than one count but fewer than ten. The CDR3 protein is CASSYRDRDDNEQFF. In nucleotides, the CDR3 is TGTGCCAGCAGCTACCGGGACAGGGACGACAATGAGCAGTTCTTC. V gene TRBV5-6 combines with J gene TRBJ2-1; 9 bases agree with TRBD1. The V and J ends lost 3 bases and 5 bases, in that order; junction bases with no gene match: 6. This CDR3 has 15 residues. CDR1 SGHDT and CDR2 YYEEEE come from the germline V gene. Filled out from reference TRBV5-6 and TRBJ2-1, the complete variable domain reads DAGVTQSPTHLIKTRGQQVTLRCSPKSGHDTVSWYQQALGQGPQFIFQYYEEEERQRGNFPDRFSGHQFPNYSSELNVNALLLGDSALYLCASSYRDRDDNEQFFGPGTRLTVL.

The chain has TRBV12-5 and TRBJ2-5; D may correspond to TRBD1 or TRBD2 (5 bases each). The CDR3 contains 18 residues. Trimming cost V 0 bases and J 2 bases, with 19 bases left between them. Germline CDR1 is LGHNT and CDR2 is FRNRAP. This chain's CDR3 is CASGLVPPGAGAQETQYF. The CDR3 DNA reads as TGTGCTAGTGGTTTGGTACCTCCCGGGGCAGGCGCGCAAGAGACCCAGTACTTC.

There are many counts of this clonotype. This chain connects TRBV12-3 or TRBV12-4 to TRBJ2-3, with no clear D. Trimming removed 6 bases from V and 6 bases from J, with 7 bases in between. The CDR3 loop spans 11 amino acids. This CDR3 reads CASSHSDTQYF. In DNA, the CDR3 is TGTGCCAGCAGCCATTCCGATACGCAGTATTTT.

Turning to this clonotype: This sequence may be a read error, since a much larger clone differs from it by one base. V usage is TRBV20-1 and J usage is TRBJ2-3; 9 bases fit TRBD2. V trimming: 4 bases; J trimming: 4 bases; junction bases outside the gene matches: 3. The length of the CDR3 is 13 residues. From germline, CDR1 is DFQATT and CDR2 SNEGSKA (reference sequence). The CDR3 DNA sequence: TGCAGTGCTACTAGCGGGGAGGCAGATACGCAGTATTTT. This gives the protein CSATSGEADTQYF.

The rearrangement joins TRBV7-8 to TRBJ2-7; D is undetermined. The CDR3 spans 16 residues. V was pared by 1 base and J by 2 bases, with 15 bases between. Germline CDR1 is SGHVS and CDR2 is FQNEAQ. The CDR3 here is CASSLDRVSSPYEQYF. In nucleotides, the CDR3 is TGTGCCAGCAGCTTAGATCGCGTTAGTTCACCCTACGAGCAGTACTTC.

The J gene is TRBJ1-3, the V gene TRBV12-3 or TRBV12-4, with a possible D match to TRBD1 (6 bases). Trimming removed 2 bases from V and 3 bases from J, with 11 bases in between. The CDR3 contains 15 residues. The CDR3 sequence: CASSLTEGGGNTIYF. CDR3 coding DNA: TGTGCCAGCAGTTTAACGGAGGGGGGTGGAAACACCATATATTTT.

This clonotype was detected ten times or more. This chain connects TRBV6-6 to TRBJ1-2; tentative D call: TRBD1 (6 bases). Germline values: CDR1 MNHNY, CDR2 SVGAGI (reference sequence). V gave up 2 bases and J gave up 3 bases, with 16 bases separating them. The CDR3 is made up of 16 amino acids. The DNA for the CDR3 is TGTGCCAGCAGTTACCGCCCGGACAGCTCCTACTATGGCTACACCTTC. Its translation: CASSYRPDSSYYGYTF.

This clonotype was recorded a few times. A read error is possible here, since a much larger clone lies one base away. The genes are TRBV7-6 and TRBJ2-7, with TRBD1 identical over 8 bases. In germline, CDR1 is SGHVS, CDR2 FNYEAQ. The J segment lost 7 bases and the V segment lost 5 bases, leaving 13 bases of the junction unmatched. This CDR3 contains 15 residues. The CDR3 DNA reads TGTGCCAGCAGCACGGGACAGGTCCACTACAATGAGCAGTACTTC. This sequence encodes CASSTGQVHYNEQYF.

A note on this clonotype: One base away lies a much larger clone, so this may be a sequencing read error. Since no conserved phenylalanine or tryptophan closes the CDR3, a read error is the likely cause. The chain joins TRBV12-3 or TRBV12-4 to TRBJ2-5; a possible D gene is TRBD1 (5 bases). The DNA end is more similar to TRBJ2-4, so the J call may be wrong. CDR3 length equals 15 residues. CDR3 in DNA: TGTGCCAGCAGCACCCCCTGGGGCAGGAAAAACATTCAGTACGTC. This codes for CASSTPWGRKNIQYV.

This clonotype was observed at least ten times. In DNA, the CDR3 is TGCAGTGCTAGAGCTGCTAGCGGGTTTGAGTTCACCCAAGAGACCCAGTACTTC. Protein: CSARAASGFEFTQETQYF. The V call is TRBV20-1, the J call TRBJ2-5; 8 nucleotides agree with TRBD2. Trimming cost V 1 base and J 1 base; bases outside gene matches: 14. The CDR3 sequence is 18 residues long. Germline CDR1 reads DFQATT; CDR2 reads SNEGSKA (reference sequence).

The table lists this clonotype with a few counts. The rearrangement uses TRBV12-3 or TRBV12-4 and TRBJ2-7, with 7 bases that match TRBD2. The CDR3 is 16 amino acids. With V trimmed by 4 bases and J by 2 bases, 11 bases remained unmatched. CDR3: CASSSPHTSEAYEQYF. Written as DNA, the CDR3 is TGTGCCAGCAGTTCCCCCCATACTAGCGAAGCCTACGAGCAGTACTTC.

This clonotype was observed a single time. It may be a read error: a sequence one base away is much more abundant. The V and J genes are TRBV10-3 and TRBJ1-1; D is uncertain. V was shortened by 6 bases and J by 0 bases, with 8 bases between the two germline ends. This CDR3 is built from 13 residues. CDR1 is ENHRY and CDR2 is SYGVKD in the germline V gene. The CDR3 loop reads CAISEDVNTEAFF. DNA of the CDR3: TGTGCCATCAGCGAGGACGTGAACACTGAAGCTTTCTTT.

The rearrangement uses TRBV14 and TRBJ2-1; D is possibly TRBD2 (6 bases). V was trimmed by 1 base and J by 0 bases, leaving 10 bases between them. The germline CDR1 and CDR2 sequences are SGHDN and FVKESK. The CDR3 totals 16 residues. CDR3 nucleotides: TGTGCCAGCAGCCAAGTGGGGAGGAGCTCCTACAATGAGCAGTTCTTC. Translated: CASSQVGRSSYNEQFF.